This T cell receptor (beta chain) is drawn from a study of T-cell reconstitution after alpha-beta-depleted transplantation in children. The sample holds a few counts of this clonotype. V lost 6 bases to trimming and J lost 0 bases, with 8 bases between them. The CDR3 is 13 amino acids. Germline V CDR1 and CDR2: SGHTA, FQGTGA. Unique molecular identifiers featured in how the TCRbeta library was prepared. MiXCR was run by TCRdb on the PCR reads, yielding one entry per CDR3 protein. Of some 590,000 distinct CDR3 sequences listed, roughly 10% are singletons. The sequence was collected from a human donor who donated a stem cell graft to a child with acute myeloid leukemia. V is TRBV7-3 and J is TRBJ1-1, with D uncertain. Material: PBMCs from the stem cell graft donor, obtained from the stem cell graft. The DNA for the CDR3 is TGTGCCAGCAGACTTACTTTGAACACTGAAGCTTTCTTT. Translated, it gives CASRLTLNTEAFF.